Given below is one T cell receptor (beta chain) in context. The target antigen is unknown. The sample is drawn from a study of regulatory T cells in long-lasting Graves disease. At the level of the study: Graves' patients, diagnosed recently, had received antithyroid drugs under 3 months. General study points: TCR diversity in persistent Graves' patients was below that of newly diagnosed ones.

The time point is: newly diagnosed GD, antithyroid drugs for less than 3 months. The authors made the TCR library using RNA they extracted from PBMCs. American Thyroid Association guidelines defined how Graves' disease was diagnosed. V dropped 8 bases and J dropped 3 bases, with 13 bases sitting between them. The CDR3 runs to 13 residues. Germline V gene lookup returns CDR1 MDHEN and CDR2 SYDVKM. To make TCR beta libraries, researchers used iRepertoire HTBI primers and Arm-PCR of CDR3 regions. TCRdb redid the calling of the multiplex PCR reads with MiXCR, one entry per CDR3 protein. The repertoire holds roughly 420,000 distinct CDR3 sequences, 15% to 20% seen once, with approximately 12% in the top ten. This sample also appeared in a second study, on T cells in Graves' hyperthyroidism and ophthalmopathy.

The specimen was peripheral blood mononuclear cells (PBMCs), collected at new diagnosis, from a patient treated with antithyroid drugs. The clonotype comes from a woman in her 30s with Graves disease. The V gene is TRBV28, the J gene TRBJ2-5; TRBD1 is a possible D gene (6 bases). The CDR3 sequence: CASLPGDEETQYF. As DNA, the CDR3 is TGTGCCAGCCTGCCAGGGGACGAAGAGACCCAGTACTTC. Looking up the rest from reference TRBV28 and TRBJ2-5 gives the full variable domain: DVKVTQSSRYLVKRTGEKVFLECVQDMDHENMFWYRQDPGLGLRLIYFSYDVKMKEKGDIPEGYSVSREKKERFSLILESASTNQTSMYLCASLPGDEETQYFGPGTRLLVL.